Below, 12 T cell receptor beta chains from the same sample are listed, as sequenced in a study of T cell repertoires in aging, cancer and after chemotherapy. The template was genomic DNA from peripheral blood, not RNA. Multiplex touch-down PCR with TRB-A/B primers amplified rearranged V-D-J TRB sequences. TCRdb analysed the multiplex PCR reads with MiXCR anew, one entry per CDR3 protein. This sample carries 700 to 1,000 distinct CDR3 sequences, approximately 56% of them seen once, and the ten largest clones take under 35%. The sequenced sample consisted of blood. The receptors come from a human donor with a blood cancer.

J is TRBJ2-7 and V is TRBV6-5; D possibly corresponds to TRBD1 (5 bases). This CDR3 comprises 14 residues. The germline gives CDR1 MNHEY, CDR2 SVGAGI. Trimming took 6 bases from V and 3 from J, leaving 15 bases between them. The CDR3 loop reads CASREAGQLYEQYF. The CDR3 DNA reads TGTGCCAGCAGGGAAGCAGGGCAACTCTACGAGCAGTACTTC.

This chain joins TRBV30 and TRBJ2-3; 10 nucleotides match TRBD2. Germline assignment: CDR1 GTSNPN and CDR2 SVGIG (reference sequence). This CDR3 is 16 amino acids long. Germline trimming cut 1 base from V and 6 bases from J; bases unmatched to any gene: 10. CDR3 region: CAWSGVQAGGSDTQYF. For the CDR3, the DNA is TGTGCCTGGAGTGGAGTTCAAGCGGGAGGGTCGGATACGCAGTATTTT.

The chain carries TRBV27 and TRBJ2-1; 7 positions match TRBD1. Looked up from germline, CDR1 is MNHEY and CDR2 is SMNVEV (reference sequence). V lost 3 bases and J lost 8; bases outside the gene matches: 7. The CDR3 consists of 14 residues. The CDR3 sequence is CASSFQTGYYEQFF. CDR3 DNA: TGTGCCAGCAGTTTCCAGACAGGGTATTATGAGCAGTTCTTC.

The chain employs TRBV5-6 and TRBJ2-7; 8 nucleotides match TRBD1. V was clipped by 1 base and J by 0 bases; unmatched bases: 6. Germline V gene lookup returns CDR1 SGHDT and CDR2 YYEEEE. This CDR3 region has 16 residues. This CDR3 reads CASSLFGQGSSYEQYF. The CDR3 nucleotides are TGTGCCAGCAGCTTGTTCGGACAGGGCTCCTCCTACGAGCAGTACTTC.

This rearrangement joins TRBV7-9 to TRBJ1-1; no definite D call. V shed 11 bases and J shed 5 bases, with 12 bases lying between them. In germline, CDR1 is SEHNR, CDR2 FQNEAQ (reference sequence). This CDR3 contains 11 residues. The CDR3 here is CAAEGRTEAFF. CDR3 nucleotides: TGTGCCGCTGAAGGGCGGACTGAAGCTTTCTTT.

The gene calls are TRBV6-5 and TRBJ2-6; possible D gene TRBD1, 6 bases. The CDR3 has 16 amino acids. Trimming pared 6 bases from V and 0 bases from J, leaving 12 bases between. Germline CDR1 and CDR2: MNHEY and SVGAGI. CDR3 protein: CASRKGESSGANVLTF. CDR3 bases: TGTGCCAGCAGAAAGGGGGAAAGCTCTGGGGCCAACGTCCTGACTTTC.

This clonotype is deemed medium-sized. This chain connects TRBV7-9 to TRBJ1-5, with TRBD1 identical over 7 bases. The V gene end was trimmed by 4 bases and the J gene end by 9 bases; junction bases not matched to a gene: 9. Germline V CDR1 and CDR2: SEHNR, FQNEAQ (reference sequence). The CDR3 covers 14 residues. The CDR3 loop is CASSSGTGAGPQHF. The CDR3, as DNA: TGTGCCAGCAGCTCAGGAACAGGGGCCGGGCCCCAGCATTTT. The whole variable domain, remainder taken from reference TRBV7-9 and TRBJ1-5, is DTGVSQNPRHKITKRGQNVTFRCDPISEHNRLYWYRQTLGQGPEFLTYFQNEAQLEKSRLLSDRFSAERPKGSFSTLEIQRTEQGDSAMYLCASSSGTGAGPQHFGDGTRLSIL.

V gene TRBV27 combines with J gene TRBJ1-5; 7 positions agree with TRBD1. This CDR3 comprises 15 residues. The trim removed 5 bases at V and 0 bases at J, leaving 4 bases unmatched. CDR1 and CDR2 (germline): MNHEY, SMNVEV (reference sequence). CDR3 nucleotides: TGTGCCAGCAGTACTGGGACAGCTAGCAATCAGCCCCAGCATTTT. Its translation is CASSTGTASNQPQHF.

This clonotype has a handful of counts. V usage is TRBV27 and J usage is TRBJ2-3, with 10 nucleotides matching TRBD1. The germline gives CDR1 MNHEY, CDR2 SMNVEV (reference sequence). The CDR3 extends over 15 amino acids. V dropped 4 bases and J dropped 1; count of bases not matched to a gene: 2. CDR3 region: CASSSGTGGTDTQYF. The CDR3 nucleotides read TGTGCCAGCAGTTCCGGGACAGGGGGCACAGATACGCAGTATTTT.

The genes are TRBV6-4 and TRBJ2-4; the D is unclear. V was cut by 7 bases and J by 9 bases, with 7 bases left in between. The CDR3 totals 10 residues. The V gene's germline CDR1 is MRHNA and CDR2 SNTAGT. The CDR3, as DNA: TGTGCCAGCATCAGCCCCATTCAGTACTTC. Translated, it gives CASISPIQYF.

The rearrangement links TRBV10-3 to TRBJ2-3, with 10 bases aligning to TRBD2. The germline CDR1 and CDR2 sequences are ENHRY and SYGVKD. Trimming removed 0 bases from V and 0 bases from J; junction bases left unmatched: 6. This CDR3 spans 18 amino acids. CDR3 coding DNA: TGTGCCATCAGTGAGTCGATAGCGGGAGGCCTTAGCACAGATACGCAGTATTTT. Protein product: CAISESIAGGLSTDTQYF.

This clonotype is labeled as large. The chain couples TRBV4-3 to TRBJ2-7; 9 bases are a match to TRBD1. V dropped 3 bases and J dropped 2; count of bases not matched to a gene: 2. This CDR3 comprises 14 residues. The germline V gene has CDR1 LGHNA and CDR2 YSLEER. The CDR3 protein is CASSQDRGTYEQYF. CDR3 coding DNA: TGCGCCAGCAGCCAGGACAGGGGAACCTACGAGCAGTACTTC.